Sequencing of this TCR beta chain was carried out in a study of cytomegalovirus exposure and HLA in healthy donors. Study overall: The same platform was used for the roughly 120 validation repertoires and the roughly 720 first-cohort repertoires, a later analysis reported.

The repertoire was sequenced with immunoSEQ multiplex PCR; TCRdb's copy has only in-frame clones and lacks some. Seen here are about 110,000 clones, roughly 95% observed once, and the top ten hold roughly 0.66%. Separate from the 666-subject first cohort, the roughly 120-subject validation cohort was the one that the donors belonged to. Overall study results and limits: First-cohort TCR clusters tended to co-occur in the 90 to 150 validation repertoires, a later analysis found.

This CDR3 spans 18 amino acids. Germline lookup yields CDR1 SGHVS and CDR2 FQNEAQ. Trimming removed 1 base at V and 0 bases at J, with 16 bases between. On this clone: Its antigen is undetermined.

Sequencing was carried out using PBMCs. The receptor was derived from a woman under 30 in good health and CMV-seronegative. V usage is TRBV7-8 and J usage is TRBJ1-5, with D possibly TRBD1 on 5 matching bases. The CDR3 reads CASSLVAQGAYSNQPQHF. The CDR3 nucleotides are TGTGCCAGCAGCTTAGTGGCTCAGGGTGCCTATAGCAATCAGCCCCAGCATTTT.